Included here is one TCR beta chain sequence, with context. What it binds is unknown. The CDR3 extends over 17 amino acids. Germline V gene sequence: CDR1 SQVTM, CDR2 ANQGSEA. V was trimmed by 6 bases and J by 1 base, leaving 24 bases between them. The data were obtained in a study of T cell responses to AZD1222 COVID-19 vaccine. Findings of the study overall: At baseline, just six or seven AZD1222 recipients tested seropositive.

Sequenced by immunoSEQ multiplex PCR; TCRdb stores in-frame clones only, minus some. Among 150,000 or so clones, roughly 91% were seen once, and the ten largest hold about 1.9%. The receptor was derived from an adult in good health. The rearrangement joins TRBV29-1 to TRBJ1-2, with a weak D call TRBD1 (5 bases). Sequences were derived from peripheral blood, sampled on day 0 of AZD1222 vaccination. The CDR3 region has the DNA TGCAGCGTCCCAGAGGGGCCCCACCGGGACGGTAACTATGGCTACACCTTC. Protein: CSVPEGPHRDGNYGYTF.